This passage covers 5 T cell receptor beta chains from one sample sequenced in a study of T cells expressing NK-cell markers. No DNA is given; TCRdb re-called the 5' RACE reads and lists each CDR3 protein once. The sample holds 200,000 to 300,000 distinct CDR3 sequences. Material for sequencing was blood T cells: a sorted CD56 or NKG2C T cell subset, CD4+ or CD8+ T cells, or bulk PBMC T cells (not recorded which). These receptor sequences come from a woman aged 18 to 75 in good health.

The rearrangement links TRBV20-1 to TRBJ1-5; TCRdb selects TRBD1, and the lack of DNA leaves this call unchecked. CDR1 is DFQATT and CDR2 is SNEGSKA in the germline V gene (reference sequence). CDR3 size: 14 residues. The CDR3 is CSMTRTGGNQPQHF.

This CDR3 is CASSARVGYTF. This chain links TRBV9 with TRBJ1-2. The germline gives CDR1 SGDLS, CDR2 YYNGEE. This CDR3 contains 11 residues.

The J gene is TRBJ2-7, the V gene TRBV20-1; as DNA is missing, the TRBD1 call by TCRdb cannot be tested. This CDR3 is 15 amino acids long. Germline V CDR1 and CDR2: DFQATT, SNEGSKA (reference sequence). The CDR3 spells CSARAWGHALGEQYF.

The chain links TRBV7-2 to TRBJ2-2. The CDR3 covers 14 residues. Germline assignment: CDR1 SGHTA and CDR2 FQGNSA. The CDR3 here is CASSLGGYGGELFF.

The chain couples TRBV4-1 to TRBJ1-5. The CDR3 totals 13 residues. Germline-derived CDR1 and CDR2 are MGHRA and YSYEKL. CDR3 sequence: CASSGVGNQPQHF.